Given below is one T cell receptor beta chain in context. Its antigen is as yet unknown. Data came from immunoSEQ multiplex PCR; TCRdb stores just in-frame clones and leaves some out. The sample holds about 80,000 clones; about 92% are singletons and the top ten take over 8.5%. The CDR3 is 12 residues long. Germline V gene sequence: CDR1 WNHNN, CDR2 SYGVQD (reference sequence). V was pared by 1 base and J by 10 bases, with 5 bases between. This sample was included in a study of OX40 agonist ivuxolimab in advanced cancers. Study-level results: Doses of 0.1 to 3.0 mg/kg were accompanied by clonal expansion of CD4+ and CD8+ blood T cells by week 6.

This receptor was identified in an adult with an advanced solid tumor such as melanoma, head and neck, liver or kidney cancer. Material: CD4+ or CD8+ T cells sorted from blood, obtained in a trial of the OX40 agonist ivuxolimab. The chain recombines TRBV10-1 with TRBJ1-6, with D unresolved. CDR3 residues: CASSEWGSPLHF. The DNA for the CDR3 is TGCGCCAGCAGTGAGTGGGGATCACCCCTCCACTTT.